What follows are 23 T cell receptor beta chains derived from one specimen sequenced in a study of early stage breast cancer tumors. Produced via immunoSEQ multiplex PCR; TCRdb's table is partial and in-frame only. The table shows thousands of clones, with 55% to 75% occurring only once. The sequenced material came from normal breast tissue next to the tumor. The receptors were gathered from a person aged 55-75 years with breast cancer.

This chain joins TRBV28 and TRBJ1-2, with a weak D call TRBD1 (5 bases). Between the trimmed V and J ends, which lost 8 bases and 8 bases, there was a span of 21 bases. The CDR3 length is 14 residues. Germline assignment: CDR1 MDHEN and CDR2 SYDVKM. As DNA, the CDR3 is TGTGCCAGCGCTACCGCTGACAGTTTTAAGGGCTACACCTTC. Its translation is CASATADSFKGYTF.

In this sample, this clone turned up a few times. The rearrangement uses TRBV7-9 and TRBJ2-5, with D tentatively TRBD2 (6 bases). Germline values: CDR1 SEHNR, CDR2 FQNEAQ (reference sequence). Trimming cost V 1 base and J 5 bases, with 14 bases left between them. The CDR3 loop spans 15 amino acids. The CDR3 nucleotides are TGTGCCAGCAGCTTAGAATCGGGGGTTCGCGAGACCCAGTACTTC. Its protein product is CASSLESGVRETQYF.

This chain connects TRBV5-1 to TRBJ1-2; 8 bases agree with TRBD1. This CDR3 contains 17 residues. Germline V lookup: CDR1 SGHRS, CDR2 YFSETQ. J gave up 0 bases and V 1 base, and 8 bases lay outside the gene matches. The CDR3 DNA reads TGCGCCAGCAGCTTGAGGGGACAGGCGCAACCTAACTATGGCTACACCTTC. It encodes CASSLRGQAQPNYGYTF.

Of note for this clone: Other DNA sequences of this sample code for an identical CDR3. The V call is TRBV28, the J call TRBJ2-1; D may correspond to TRBD1 or TRBD2 (5 bases each). Trimming took 3 bases from V and 10 from J, leaving 7 bases between them. This CDR3 is built from 11 residues. Germline V gene sequence: CDR1 MDHEN, CDR2 SYDVKM. This CDR3 is CASSFRDEQFF. DNA for the CDR3: TGTGCCAGCAGTTTTCGGGACGAGCAGTTCTTC.

The chain links TRBV6-1 to TRBJ1-5, with no clear D. This CDR3 spans 13 amino acids. Per the germline V gene, CDR1 is MNHNS and CDR2 is SASEGT. V was clipped by 2 bases and J by 1 base, with 3 bases between them. The CDR3 reads CASSETSNQPQHF. The CDR3 bases are TGTGCCAGCAGTGAAACCAGCAATCAGCCCCAGCATTTT.

The chain couples TRBV5-1 to TRBJ2-1, with 9 bases matching TRBD2. V dropped 1 base and J dropped 3; count of bases not matched to a gene: 5. Germline CDR1 and CDR2: SGHRS and YFSETQ. The CDR3 runs 16 residues. CDR3 protein: CASSLFRAGGYNEQFF. DNA of the CDR3: TGCGCCAGCAGCTTGTTTAGAGCGGGGGGCTACAATGAGCAGTTCTTC. The entire variable domain, with the rest obtained from reference TRBV5-1 and TRBJ2-1, is as follows: KAGVTQTPRYLIKTRGQQVTLSCSPISGHRSVSWYQQTPGQGLQFLFEYFSETQRNKGNFPGRFSGRQFSNSRSEMNVSTLELGDSALYLCASSLFRAGGYNEQFFGPGTRLTVL.

V gene TRBV29-1 combines with J gene TRBJ2-1; D ambiguous. This CDR3 has 12 residues. CDR1 and CDR2 from the germline V gene are SQVTM and ANQGSEA. Trimming pared 1 base from V and 7 bases from J, leaving 8 bases between. The DNA of the CDR3 is TGCAGCGTTGAAGGGCCCGGAAATGAGCAGTTCTTC. Translation: CSVEGPGNEQFF.

This chain connects TRBV11-2 to TRBJ2-7; the match to TRBD1 covers 9 bases. Losses at the gene ends were 6 bases for V and 2 bases for J; bases not matched to a gene: 8. Germline CDR1 SGHAT, CDR2 FQNNGV. This CDR3 comprises 15 residues. The CDR3 region has the DNA TGTGCCAGCAGGGGTTTCGGGACAGGGACCTACGAGCAGTACTTC. It specifies CASRGFGTGTYEQYF.

This clone has a single count. The chain is built from TRBV5-5 and TRBJ1-6; no clear D. The CDR3 is 16 residues long. The germline V and J ends were trimmed by 0 bases and 4 bases, with 11 bases remaining between them. Germline V gene sequence: CDR1 SGHKS, CDR2 YYEKEE (reference sequence). The CDR3 region has the DNA TGTGCCAGCAGCTTGGGGCAGTTACGGTATAATTCACCCCTCCACTTT. Its translation: CASSLGQLRYNSPLHF. Based on the CDR3 plus reference TRBV5-5 and TRBJ1-6, the full variable domain is DAGVTQSPTHLIKTRGQQVTLRCSPISGHKSVSWYQQVLGQGPQFIFQYYEKEERGRGNFPDRFSARQFPNYSSELNVNALLLGDSALYLCASSLGQLRYNSPLHFGNGTRLTVT.

About this clone: One end of the junction varies from germline; a read error may be responsible. This rearrangement joins TRBV30 to TRBJ2-7, with no clear D. CDR3 size: 12 residues. CDR1 is GTSNPN and CDR2 is SVGIG in the germline V gene (reference sequence). The CDR3 DNA follows: TGTGTCTGGGGTGAGACTCTCAAGCAGCAGTACTTC. Protein sequence: CVWGETLKQQYF.

The V call is TRBV2, the J call TRBJ1-2, with D uncertain. The length of the CDR3 is 15 residues. Germline V gene data show CDR1 as SNHLY and CDR2 as FYNNEI. Trimming took off 4 bases at V and 0 bases at J, with 12 bases between the two ends. As DNA, the CDR3 is TGTGCCAGCAGTGGGTTCGCGAACGCTAACTATGGCTACACCTTC. It codes for CASSGFANANYGYTF.

This clone appeared a few times. The CDR3 DNA reads TGTGCCAGCAGTGAAGCAAAAGATTTCTACGAGCAGTACTTC. It codes for CASSEAKDFYEQYF. The chain combines TRBV6-1 with TRBJ2-7; D not certain. The CDR3 is 14 residues long. The ends were cut back, 0 bases at V and 3 bases at J, with 9 bases in the middle. Germline CDR1 is MNHNS and CDR2 is SASEGT.

A few counts support this clone. This chain connects TRBV7-6 to TRBJ2-1; D gene ambiguous. Per the germline V gene, CDR1 is SGHVS and CDR2 is FNYEAQ. This CDR3 contains 14 residues. V was clipped by 5 bases and J by 8 bases, with 16 bases between them. For the CDR3, the DNA is TGTGCCAGCAGCCCGAAAGGTCCGCAGTATGAGCAGTTCTTC. It is translated as CASSPKGPQYEQFF.

This chain uses TRBV11-2 with TRBJ2-3; no clear D. There are 15 residues in the CDR3. CDR1 is SGHAT and CDR2 is FQNNGV in the germline V gene. Deletions cut 0 bases from V and 1 base from J, with 8 bases between. The CDR3 coding sequence is TGTGCCAGCAGCTTAGATCTAACAGGCACAGATACGCAGTATTTT. It yields the protein CASSLDLTGTDTQYF.

V usage is TRBV7-3 and J usage is TRBJ1-1; TRBD1 might be the D (5 bases). The germline V and J ends were trimmed by 5 bases and 8 bases, with 15 bases remaining between them. This CDR3 region has 13 residues. Germline V gene data show CDR1 as SGHTA and CDR2 as FQGTGA. The CDR3 loop reads CASSPQDGGEAFF. As DNA, the CDR3 is TGTGCCAGCAGCCCCCAAGATGGGGGGGAAGCTTTCTTT.

This chain uses TRBV6-5 with TRBJ2-1, with a tentative D call TRBD2 (7 bases). CDR3 length: 10 residues. Trimming stripped 8 bases from V and 12 bases from J, with 11 bases between. Germline V CDR1 and CDR2: MNHEY, SVGAGI. CDR3 in amino acids: CASGRGAQFF. The CDR3 coding sequence is TGTGCCAGCGGGAGGGGGGCGCAGTTCTTC.

The chain is built from TRBV5-6 and TRBJ1-3, with D possibly being TRBD1 (5 bases). The CDR3 is 14 amino acids. Germline values: CDR1 SGHDT, CDR2 YYEEEE. V was trimmed by 1 base and J by 9 bases, leaving 14 bases between them. CDR3 region: CASSLLQGDGTIYF. The CDR3 bases are TGTGCCAGCAGCTTGCTCCAGGGCGATGGCACCATATATTTT.

This chain connects TRBV7-2 to TRBJ2-2; TRBD1 agrees at 8 bases. The CDR3 runs to 16 residues. Germline V lookup: CDR1 SGHTA, CDR2 FQGNSA. Trimming took 5 bases from V and 4 from J; bases not matched to a gene: 9. This CDR3 is CASSQPLGQGTGELFF. The CDR3 DNA follows: TGTGCCAGCAGCCAACCCCTAGGACAGGGCACCGGGGAGCTGTTTTTT.

This chain links TRBV2 with TRBJ1-1, with D perhaps TRBD1 (5 bases). Deletions cut 3 bases from V and 1 base from J, with 18 bases between. Per the germline V gene, CDR1 is SNHLY and CDR2 is FYNNEI. The CDR3 is made up of 17 amino acids. CDR3 nucleotides: TGTGCCAGCAGTGAGATTACGGGTCGAGGGACGAACACTGAAGCTTTCTTT. Translated: CASSEITGRGTNTEAFF. Full variable domain (missing parts from reference TRBV2 and TRBJ1-1): EPEVTQTPSHQVTQMGQEVILRCVPISNHLYFYWYRQILGQKVEFLVSFYNNEISEKSEIFDDQFSVERPDGSNFTLKIRSTKLEDSAMYFCASSEITGRGTNTEAFFGQGTRLTVV.

This clone occurred a few times. This chain uses TRBV7-6 with TRBJ2-7, with D perhaps matching TRBD1 (5 bases). V was trimmed by 1 base and J by 5 bases, leaving 12 bases between them. In germline, CDR1 is SGHVS, CDR2 FNYEAQ. The CDR3 runs to 14 residues. The DNA for the CDR3 is TGTGCCAGCAGCTTAGTCCAGGGAAGCCACGAGCAGTACTTC. Protein: CASSLVQGSHEQYF.

The V call is TRBV6-5, the J call TRBJ1-2; no definite D call. The germline gives CDR1 MNHEY, CDR2 SVGAGI. V was pared by 0 bases and J by 8 bases, with 10 bases between. This CDR3 is built from 13 residues. CDR3 DNA sequence: TGTGCCAGCAGTTACTCGAGCGGGGAGGGCTACACCTTC. Amino acids: CASSYSSGEGYTF.

CDR3 bases: TGTGCCAGCAGCTCCCTAGGGGGTAACTATGGCTACACCTTC. Its translation is CASSSLGGNYGYTF. The genes are TRBV14 and TRBJ1-2; perhaps TRBD1 as D (6 bases). The CDR3 runs to 14 residues. The V end was cut by 5 bases, the J end by 1 base, with 11 bases between. CDR1 and CDR2 (germline): SGHDN, FVKESK. The full variable domain, completed using reference TRBV14 and TRBJ1-2, is EAGVTQFPSHSVIEKGQTVTLRCDPISGHDNLYWYRRVMGKEIKFLLHFVKESKQDESGMPNNRFLAERTGGTYSTLKVQPAELEDSGVYFCASSSLGGNYGYTFGSGTRLTVV.

The genes are TRBV7-8 and TRBJ1-5; no firm D call. Per the germline V gene, CDR1 is SGHVS and CDR2 is FQNEAQ. The ends were cut back, 1 base at V and 1 base at J, with 8 bases in the middle. The CDR3 totals 15 residues. Here the CDR3 DNA reads TGTGCCAGCAGCTTAGATGGATACAGCAATCAGCCCCAGCATTTT. As protein: CASSLDGYSNQPQHF.